This TCR beta chain was identified during a study of CXCR3-negative and CXCR3-positive naive CD8 T cells (dated by TCRdb to about 2019). In the study overall: Some 130 million TRB reads were obtained in total, roughly 1.5 +/- 0.3 million reads per library. TRBV-TRBJ cluster analysis included naive subsets from roughly 5 donors and memory cells from 3 donors. Diversity and physicochemical repertoire analyses covered some ten donors pooled from two independent experiments.

Comments on this clonotype: What antigen it recognizes has not been identified.

The CDR3, from cysteine to phenylalanine, totals 12 residues. DNA for this receptor is not on file. The germline V gene (reference sequence) gives CDR1 as DFQATT and CDR2 as SNEGSKA. Each CD8+ T cell subset was flow-sorted in triplicate, and 300,000 cells per subset were placed directly into RLT lysis buffer. To keep memory contaminants out, a stringent definition of naive CD8+ T cells was applied: CD45RO-CCR7+CD27+CD95-. Standard density gradient centrifugation was used to isolate peripheral blood mononuclear cells from buffy coats. Naive CXCR3-negative and CXCR3-positive CD8+ T cells were flow-sorted on a FACSAria III. Total RNA was extracted from sorted cells with an RNeasy Mini Kit. Study-level results and caveats: Compared with CXCR3-negative naive cells, CXCR3-positive naive cells had TRB CDR3s with higher hydrophobicity (lower Kidera factor 4), lower energy, and higher strength and volume indices. Within the same donor, TRBV-TRBJ usage looked similar between naive CXCR3-negative and CXCR3-positive cells, but memory cells had distinct patterns. Because surface CD5, which is linked to self-reactivity in mice, was comparable between the naive subsets, TCR interaction strength was also inferred from TRB CDR3 physicochemical properties. Freshly isolated PBMCs were used for most assays because CXCR3 expression partially decreased after cryopreservation. Repertoire diversity was comparably high in both naive subsets but much lower in memory CD8+ T cells.

Sequenced using a NextSeq 550. The Human TCR Profiling Kit (MiLaboratory) was used to prepare UMI-labeled 5' RACE TRB cDNA libraries. cDNA synthesis used the entire amount of extracted RNA, and PCR amplification then used the entire amount of cDNA produced. Libraries were prepared in parallel with an identical number of PCR cycles. Regarding the original processing steps: About 50,000 +/- 10,000 unique UMI-labeled TRB cDNA molecules per library were extracted with MIGEC and MiXCR, with at least two reads per UMI required. On average, each library contained approximately 40,000 +/- 10,000 functional in-frame TRB CDR3 nucleotide clonotypes without stop codons. After downsampling to 5000 UMI-labeled TRB molecules per sample, diversity metrics, including normalized Shannon-Wiener and Chao1, were computed in VDJtools. VDJtools computed clonotype-size-weighted physicochemical properties of the central five CDR3 residues: interaction energy, strength, volume and Kidera factor 4. TCRdb reprocessed the reads, and each CDR3 protein sequence is entered once, without DNA. Here the V and J calls rest on TCRdb's processing, not on the authors' analysis. The table for this sample lists roughly 26,000 distinct CDR3 sequences. Together, the top ten hold roughly 2.8% of the sample.

The sequencing sample was made of naive CXCR3- CD8+ T cells from blood. The cell subset or site tag for this specimen amounts to: CD45RO-CCR7+CD27+CD95- naive CD8+ T cells lacking CXCR3 (TNR3-). The clonotype originates from a human donor in good health. Some clones in this sample may be carry-over from other donors' samples. This chain is built from TRBV20-1 and TRBJ2-7; TCRdb's D call of TRBD1 is untestable without DNA. The CDR3 region reads CSALKGDYEQYF.